This T cell receptor (beta chain) was sequenced during a study of response to subunit inactivated influenza vaccine. The CDR3 has 12 residues. Germline V gene sequence: CDR1 SQVTM, CDR2 ANQGSEA. The V and J ends lost 7 bases and 2 bases, in that order; junction bases with no gene match: 4. A remark on this clonotype: What it binds is not known.

TCRdb reprocessed the RT-PCR reads with MiXCR, giving one entry per CDR3 protein. The sample contains 550,000 to 650,000 distinct CDR3 sequences, approximately 12% of which appear only once. The study, taken as a whole, reports: Authors suggested that a seasonal influenza vaccination recruits few new T cells each time.

The gene calls are TRBV29-1 and TRBJ2-7; 8 nucleotides match TRBD1. Here the sequenced sample was PBMCs from blood, taken on the day of vaccination. The clonotype comes from a man aged 50-60 years who received an inactivated influenza vaccine. The CDR3 sequence: CSARTGPYEQYF. The CDR3 nucleotides read TGCAGCGCCAGGACAGGGCCCTACGAGCAGTACTTC.